This TCR beta chain was sequenced during a study of identical twins. The CDR3 has 16 amino acids. The V gene lost 1 base and the J gene lost 0 bases, with 12 bases spanning the gap. Germline V lookup: CDR1 DFQATT, CDR2 SNEGSKA (reference sequence). In TCRdb, the 5' RACE reads were re-called with MiXCR into one record per CDR3 protein. The sample lists some 1,700,000 distinct CDR3 sequences; about 32% were seen once. The TCR was taken from a newborn girl in good health. The rearrangement links TRBV20-1 to TRBJ1-4; a possible D gene is TRBD1 (5 bases). Input material: cord blood. Written as DNA, the CDR3 is TGCAGTGCTAGAGCCCTTGGGGGGGCAACTAATGAAAAACTGTTTTTT. Its protein is CSARALGGATNEKLFF.